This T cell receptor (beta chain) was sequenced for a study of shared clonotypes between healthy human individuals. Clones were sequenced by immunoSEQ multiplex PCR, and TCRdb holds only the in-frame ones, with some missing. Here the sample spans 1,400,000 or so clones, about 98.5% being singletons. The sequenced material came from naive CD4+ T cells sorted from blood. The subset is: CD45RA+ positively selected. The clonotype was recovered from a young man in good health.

CDR3 coding DNA: TGTGCCAGTAGTATTAGGGACAGCGGCTACGAGCAGTACTTC. Translation gives CASSIRDSGYEQYF. J is TRBJ2-7 and V is TRBV19; 7 bases are shared with TRBD1. V lost 3 bases and J lost 3; bases outside the gene matches: 5. Germline V CDR1 and CDR2: LNHDA, SQIVND (reference sequence). The CDR3 is 14 amino acids. The full variable domain, completed using reference TRBV19 and TRBJ2-7, is DGGITQSPKYLFRKEGQNVTLSCEQNLNHDAMYWYRQDPGQGLRLIYYSQIVNDFQKGDIAEGYSVSREKKESFPLTVTSAQKNPTAFYLCASSIRDSGYEQYFGPGTRLTVT.